The 2 T cell receptor beta chains below come from one sample, sequenced in a study of blood T cells in healthy people across ages. For the second PCR, which ran for 7 to 11 cycles, a sample-barcoded 5' primer and a J-beta primer mix were used. MiXCR, applied by TCRdb to the 5' RACE reads, yields one record per CDR3 protein. The sample includes some 1.4 million distinct CDR3 sequences, about 43% seen only once; the top ten take approximately 7.9%. The specimen sequenced was blood. The receptors were sampled from a woman aged 18-29 years in good health.

This chain's CDR3 is CASSLGDSRTYEQYF. CDR3 DNA sequence: TGCGCCAGCAGCTTGGGGGACAGTAGGACCTACGAGCAGTACTTC. V usage is TRBV5-1 and J usage is TRBJ2-7; 7 nucleotides align to TRBD1. The CDR3 sequence is 15 residues long. Germline CDR1 and CDR2: SGHRS and YFSETQ. With 0 bases clipped from V and 2 bases from J, the junction kept 5 bases outside the gene matches.

This sequence joins TRBV10-3 and TRBJ1-5; no definite D call. With 6 bases removed from V and 2 bases from J, the gap between germline ends came to 17 bases. Germline V gene sequence: CDR1 ENHRY, CDR2 SYGVKD. This CDR3 has 16 residues. In DNA form, the CDR3 reads TGTGCCATCAGGGACCCCTCTGGCCAGGGCAATCAGCCCCAGCATTTT. It specifies CAIRDPSGQGNQPQHF.